These T cell receptor beta chains were read from a single sample in a study of blood T cells in healthy people across ages. TCRdb re-called the 5' RACE reads through MiXCR, storing one row per CDR3 protein. The table has about 570,000 distinct CDR3 sequences, 25% to 30% seen once. The source material was blood. Receptors originate from a woman between 65 and 79 years old in good health. The CDR3 runs from the conserved cysteine through the conserved F or W. D genes are given only for firm matches. Expanded clones get a size class; other rows say once, few or many, or leave the size out.

size	V	D	J	DNA	CDR3
few	TRBV5-1	TRBD1	TRBJ2-1	TGCGCCAGCAGCTTGGGACAGGGGCCCACCGGGAATGAGCAGTTCTTC	CASSLGQGPTGNEQFF
.	TRBV9	.	TRBJ2-5	TGTGCCAGCAGCCGAAGGGGGACAAGGGAGACCCAGTACTTC	CASSRRGTRETQYF
once	TRBV12-3/TRBV12-4	.	TRBJ1-5	TGTGCCAGCAGTTTTCCGGGTCGCAATCAGCCCCAGCATTTT	CASSFPGRNQPQHF
few	TRBV12-3/TRBV12-4	TRBD2	TRBJ2-7	TGTGCCAGCAGTCCTAGCGGCCTTTTGTACGAGCAGTACTTC	CASSPSGLLYEQYF
few	TRBV29-1	TRBD2	TRBJ2-1	TGCAGCGTTGAAGAGGGTAGCGGGGAAAACTACAATGAGCAGTTCTTC	CSVEEGSGENYNEQFF
few	TRBV12-5	TRBD2	TRBJ2-3	TGTGCTAGTGGGGTGGGGAGGGAGGCTCGCACAGATACGCAGTATTTT	CASGVGREARTDTQYF
.	TRBV5-1	TRBD1	TRBJ2-7	TGCGCCAGCAGCTTTACACAGGGGAACTGGGGTGAGCAGTACTTC	CASSFTQGNWGEQYF
.	TRBV7-2	.	TRBJ2-5	TGTGCCAGCAGCTTGATGCGGGTTCAAGAGACCCAGTACTTC	CASSLMRVQETQYF
.	TRBV20-1	.	TRBJ1-4	TGCAGTGCTAGATGGAGCAGGGCTGAAAAACTGTTTTTT	CSARWSRAEKLFF
few	TRBV7-2	.	TRBJ2-5	TGTGCCAGTAAGGCGTGGCTAGCTTCGAACCCAGAGACCCAGTACTTC	CASKAWLASNPETQYF
.	TRBV5-1	TRBD1	TRBJ2-7	TGCGCCAGCAGCTTGGACGACAGGGTGTCGGCCGAGCAGTACTTC	CASSLDDRVSAEQYF
.	TRBV11-2	.	TRBJ2-5	TGTGCCAGCAGCTTAGGTGCATTGTCAGAGACCCAGTACTTC	CASSLGALSETQYF
.	TRBV3-1	.	TRBJ2-6	TGTGCCAGCAGCCGGGACCCGGGACATCGGCTATCTGGGGCCAACGTCCTGACTTTC	CASSRDPGHRLSGANVLTF
few	TRBV12-3/TRBV12-4	.	TRBJ2-7	TGTGCCAGCAGTCCTACGGGGGCCACCTACGAGCAGTACTTC	CASSPTGATYEQYF
.	TRBV6-1	TRBD1	TRBJ2-4	TGTGCCAGCAACCCCGGGGGGACAGGGCAAAACATTCAGTACTTC	CASNPGGTGQNIQYF
few	TRBV9	TRBD2	TRBJ2-3	TGTGCCAGCAGCGTAGAAGCGGGGGGACCCAGCACAGATACGCAGTATTTT	CASSVEAGGPSTDTQYF
.	TRBV4-2	.	TRBJ1-1	TGTGCCAGCAGCCAAGATCGCAGGGTCACTGAAGCTTTCTTT	CASSQDRRVTEAFF
.	TRBV24-1	.	TRBJ2-2	TGTGCCACCAGTGATGTGTCGGCCCCGAACACCGGGGAGCTGTTTTTT	CATSDVSAPNTGELFF
many	TRBV6-5	TRBD2	TRBJ2-7	TGTGCCAGCACCCCGCCAGCAGCGGGGGTACACGAGCAGTACTTC	CASTPPAAGVHEQYF
few	TRBV29-1	.	TRBJ1-1	TGCAGCGTTGGGGAGGGAGCCTTGAACACTGAAGCTTTCTTT	CSVGEGALNTEAFF
.	TRBV24-1	.	TRBJ2-5	TGTGTCACCAATGACGTCTCTGAAGCGGCTTACCAAGAGACCCAGTACTTC	CVTNDVSEAAYQETQYF
.	TRBV5-1	.	TRBJ2-2	TGCGCCAGCAGCTTGAATTCGGGGGCAACCGGGGAGCTGTTTTTT	CASSLNSGATGELFF
.	TRBV5-1	.	TRBJ2-3	TGCGCCAGCAGCCCCAGTTTCGGGGATACGCAGTATTTT	CASSPSFGDTQYF
few	TRBV5-1	.	TRBJ2-7	TGCGCCAGCAGCGGAAAGCCTGGAGTGTGCTACGAGCAGTACTTC	CASSGKPGVCYEQYF
few	TRBV29-1	TRBD2	TRBJ2-3	TGCAGCGTTGAGGGGGGGGGAACAGATACGCAGTATTTT	CSVEGGGTDTQYF
.	TRBV5-1	TRBD2	TRBJ2-5	TGCGCCAGCAGGAAGAGCGGGGGCCAAGAGACCCAGTACTTC	CASRKSGGQETQYF
.	TRBV9	TRBD2	TRBJ2-6	TGTGCCTGCAGCGCGGCGACTAGCGGAGCACGAATTAGGGCCAACGTCCTGACTTTC	CACSAATSGARIRANVLTF
few	TRBV5-1	TRBD1	TRBJ2-1	TGCGCCAGCAGCTTTCTCCAGGGGGCGAACAATGAGCAGTTCTTC	CASSFLQGANNEQFF
.	TRBV13	TRBD1	TRBJ2-5	TGTGCCAGCAGCTTCAGGACAGGACCTAATCAAGAGACCCAGTACTTC	CASSFRTGPNQETQYF
.	TRBV29-1	.	TRBJ1-1	TGCAGCGTTGTTAGGGTCGACACTGAAGCTTTCTTT	CSVVRVDTEAFF
few	TRBV6-1	TRBD2	TRBJ2-1	TGTGCCAGCGGCCTGGGTAGCGGGGGTAAAAATGAGCAGTTCTTC	CASGLGSGGKNEQFF
few	TRBV18	.	TRBJ2-4	TGTGCCAGCTCACCAGCTAACACATACAAAAACATTCAGTACTTC	CASSPANTYKNIQYF
few	TRBV15	.	TRBJ2-6	TGTGCCACCAGCTTAGACCGAGGGGCCAACGTCCTGACTTTC	CATSLDRGANVLTF
.	TRBV9	TRBD1	TRBJ2-5	TGTGCCAGCAGCGAGGGACAGGGGGCGGGAGAGCAGTACTTC	CASSEGQGAGEQYF
.	TRBV13	.	TRBJ1-2	TGTGCCAGCAGCCTTTTGTCGGGGGGAATCTATGGCTACACCTTC	CASSLLSGGIYGYTF
.	TRBV4-3	TRBD2	TRBJ2-5	TGCGCCAGCAGCCAAGATTGGACTAGCGGGAGCTTCGGGGAGACCCAGTACTTC	CASSQDWTSGSFGETQYF
.	TRBV9	.	TRBJ2-3	TGTGCCAGCAGCGTAACTGGCACAGATACGCAGTATTTT	CASSVTGTDTQYF
.	TRBV7-2	.	TRBJ1-2	TGTGCCAGTGCGGGACAAAACTATGGCTACACCTTC	CASAGQNYGYTF
.	TRBV7-2	.	TRBJ1-3	TGTGCCAGCAGCTTGTGGGAAAACACCATATATTTT	CASSLWENTIYF
.	TRBV29-1	TRBD1	TRBJ1-1	TGCAGCGTTGAAGGCCCCAGACAGGGGGCCGAGCCTGAAGCTTTCTTT	CSVEGPRQGAEPEAFF
.	TRBV20-1	.	TRBJ2-3	TGCAGTGCTAGAGGACGGAGTGGGAGCACAGATACGCAGTATTTT	CSARGRSGSTDTQYF
few	TRBV4-2	TRBD2	TRBJ2-3	TGTGCCAGCAGCCTTGGGACTAGCGGGGGGATAGCAGATACGCAGTATTTT	CASSLGTSGGIADTQYF
.	TRBV6-2/TRBV6-3	.	TRBJ1-6	TGTGCCAGCAGTACTCAGGCAAATTCACCCCTCCACTTT	CASSTQANSPLHF
.	TRBV20-1	.	TRBJ2-2	TGTAGTGCTCTACCGGGAGCGAACACCGGGGAGCTGTTTTTT	CSALPGANTGELFF
many	TRBV2	TRBD2	TRBJ2-1	TGTGCCAGCAGCCCACTTCCGACTAGCGGGGACACGTACAATGAGCAGTTCTTC	CASSPLPTSGDTYNEQFF
.	TRBV6-1	.	TRBJ1-5	TGTGCCAGCAACAGAGGCAGCGAGGTTAGCAATCAGCCCCAGCATTTT	CASNRGSEVSNQPQHF
.	TRBV20-1	TRBD2	TRBJ2-1	TGCAGTGCCCTCAAGGCGGGGGGGGACAATGAGCAGTTCTTC	CSALKAGGDNEQFF
.	TRBV7-2	TRBD2	TRBJ2-3	TGTGCCAGCAGCCCCCCACGCGGGGGGCGGGGAGATACGCAGTATTTT	CASSPPRGGRGDTQYF
few	TRBV20-1	.	TRBJ1-4	TGCAGTGCTAGACCCCTAAGGGGTACCACTAATGAAAAACTGTTTTTT	CSARPLRGTTNEKLFF
.	TRBV4-2	.	TRBJ2-2	TGTGCCAGCAGCCAAGTTCGTCAGGGATCAGCGAACACCGGGGAGCTGTTTTTT	CASSQVRQGSANTGELFF
.	TRBV4-2	TRBD1	TRBJ1-4	TGTGCCAGCAGCCCCTCTCCCGGGACAGGGGTTGAAAAACTGTTTTTT	CASSPSPGTGVEKLFF
few	TRBV7-9	.	TRBJ1-1	TGTGCCAGCAGCTTAGGGGACGGGGCCCATGCTGAAGCTTTCTTT	CASSLGDGAHAEAFF
.	TRBV29-1	.	TRBJ1-2	TGCAGCGGGTGGAGGGACTATGGCTACACCTTC	CSGWRDYGYTF
few	TRBV24-1	.	TRBJ2-3	TGTGCCACCCAGGGAAGCGGGACAGATACGCAGTATTTT	CATQGSGTDTQYF
many	TRBV4-1	.	TRBJ2-1	TGCGCCAGCAGCCAAAATAGAAGGGGGGTCAATGAGCAGTTCTTC	CASSQNRRGVNEQFF